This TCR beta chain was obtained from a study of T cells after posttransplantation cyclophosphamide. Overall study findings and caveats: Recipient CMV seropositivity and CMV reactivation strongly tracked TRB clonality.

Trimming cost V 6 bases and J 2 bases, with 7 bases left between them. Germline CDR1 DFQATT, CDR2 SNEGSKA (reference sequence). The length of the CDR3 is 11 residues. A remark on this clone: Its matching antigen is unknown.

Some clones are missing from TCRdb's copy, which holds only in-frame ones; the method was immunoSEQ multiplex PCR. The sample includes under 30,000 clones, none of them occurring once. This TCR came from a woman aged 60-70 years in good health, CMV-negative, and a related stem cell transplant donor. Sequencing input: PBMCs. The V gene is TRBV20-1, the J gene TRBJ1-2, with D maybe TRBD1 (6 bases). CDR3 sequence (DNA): TGCAGTGCCGGGACAAACTATGGCTACACCTTC. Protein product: CSAGTNYGYTF.